These 16 T cell receptor beta chains were sequenced from one sample in a study of blood T cell repertoires in COVID-19. Profiling relied on immunoSEQ multiplex PCR, and the TCRdb table lists in-frame clones only, not all of them. The sample shows more than 95,000 clones, around 81% of them seen only once. Specimen: peripheral blood. These receptor sequences come from an older man with acute or convalescent COVID-19.

A few counts support this clone. The chain couples TRBV7-2 to TRBJ1-2; unclear D gene. This CDR3 contains 14 residues. Germline V gene lookup returns CDR1 SGHTA and CDR2 FQGNSA. V was shortened by 1 base and J by 0 bases, with 6 bases between the two germline ends. This CDR3 is CASSLGLSNYGYTF. CDR3 nucleotide sequence: TGTGCCAGCAGCTTAGGACTCTCTAACTATGGCTACACCTTC. Full variable domain (missing parts from reference TRBV7-2 and TRBJ1-2): GAGVSQSPSNKVTEKGKDVELRCDPISGHTALYWYRQSLGQGLEFLIYFQGNSAPDKSGLPSDRFSAERTGGSVSTLTIQRTQQEDSAVYLCASSLGLSNYGYTFGSGTRLTVV.

The rearrangement uses TRBV9 and TRBJ2-2, with D possibly TRBD1 on 5 matching bases. This CDR3 is built from 14 residues. Germline V lookup: CDR1 SGDLS, CDR2 YYNGEE. The V end lost 5 bases, the J end lost 0 bases, and 8 bases lay between the germline ends. CDR3 region: CASRQDPNTGELFF. In DNA, the CDR3 is TGTGCCAGCAGACAGGACCCGAACACCGGGGAGCTGTTTTTT.

This clone has just a few counts. The chain has TRBV6-1 and TRBJ1-3; no firm D call. The CDR3 contains 15 residues. The V gene's germline CDR1 is MNHNS and CDR2 SASEGT. V lost 5 bases and J 8 bases, leaving 19 bases between the germline ends. The CDR3, as DNA: TGTGCCAGCAGTACGAACACGCGGGCAACGGACACCATATATTTT. This encodes CASSTNTRATDTIYF.

This clone appeared once. The chain recombines TRBV19 with TRBJ2-1; 8 bases align to TRBD2. The CDR3 loop spans 16 amino acids. Germline V gene data show CDR1 as LNHDA and CDR2 as SQIVND (reference sequence). The trim removed 6 bases at V and 8 bases at J, leaving 15 bases unmatched. This CDR3 reads CASSIRLAGRIDEQFF. CDR3 nucleotide sequence: TGTGCCAGTAGCATTCGGCTAGCGGGTCGTATCGATGAGCAGTTCTTC.

The chain is built from TRBV5-5 and TRBJ2-5, with TRBD2 matching over 10 bases. The junction had 1 base not matched to a gene; V was cut back by 2 bases and J by 3 bases. CDR3 length: 14 amino acids. Germline V lookup: CDR1 SGHKS, CDR2 YYEKEE (reference sequence). The CDR3 nucleotides read TGTGCCAGCAGCTTTACTAGCGGGGAAGAGACCCAGTACTTC. Translated, it gives CASSFTSGEETQYF.

The V and J genes are TRBV12-5 and TRBJ1-5; TRBD1 matches 7 bases. Unmatched junction bases numbered 5, after V lost 2 bases and J lost 1 base. This CDR3 region has 16 residues. CDR1 is LGHNT and CDR2 is FRNRAP in the germline V gene. CDR3 nucleotides: TGTGCTAGTGGTTTGCTGACAGGGCGGAGCAATCAGCCCCAGCATTTT. Amino acids: CASGLLTGRSNQPQHF.

CDR3: CASSFQVSYEQYF. The DNA of the CDR3 is TGTGCCAGCAGTTTTCAGGTCTCCTACGAGCAGTACTTC. J is TRBJ2-7 and V is TRBV27; D unclear. Germline lookup yields CDR1 MNHEY and CDR2 SMNVEV (reference sequence). V lost 3 bases and J lost 0, with 6 bases in between. The CDR3 extends over 13 amino acids.

The gene calls are TRBV30 and TRBJ1-1; 9 bases are shared with TRBD1. V gave up 7 bases and J gave up 5 bases; unmatched junction bases: 5. This CDR3 has 12 residues. Germline V gives CDR1 GTSNPN, CDR2 SVGIG (reference sequence). DNA for the CDR3: TGTGCCTTACCGGGACAGGGAACTGAAGCTTTCTTT. Protein sequence: CALPGQGTEAFF.

The chain's CDR3 is CASSLAKTSGKNEQFF. Here the CDR3 DNA reads TGTGCCAGCAGCTTAGCGAAAACTAGCGGGAAGAATGAGCAGTTCTTC. The chain carries TRBV11-1 and TRBJ2-1; 10 bases map to TRBD2. Germline assignment: CDR1 SGHAT and CDR2 FQDESV (reference sequence). V shed 0 bases and J 7 bases; nucleotides not matched to a gene: 6. The CDR3 extends over 16 amino acids.

This clone has more than one count but fewer than ten. The V call is TRBV4-2, the J call TRBJ1-6, with 7 bases identical to TRBD1. The trim removed 4 bases at V and 9 bases at J, leaving 9 bases unmatched. Germline assignment: CDR1 LGHNA and CDR2 YNFKEQ. The CDR3 is 15 residues long. The chain's CDR3 is CASSPLTGSFSPLHF. CDR3 nucleotide sequence: TGTGCCAGCAGCCCGCTGACAGGGAGTTTTTCACCCCTCCACTTT.

This rearrangement joins TRBV18 to TRBJ2-3; 11 nucleotides align to TRBD2. The V gene's germline CDR1 is KGHSH and CDR2 LQKENI. J was trimmed by 4 bases and V by 5 bases; bases with no gene match: 5. CDR3 length: 15 amino acids. DNA for the CDR3: TGTGCCAGCTCAGTACTAGCGGGAGTCGCAGATACGCAGTATTTT. Translating it yields CASSVLAGVADTQYF.

The J gene is TRBJ2-7, the V gene TRBV5-1; 7 positions agree with TRBD1. Germline V CDR1 and CDR2: SGHRS, YFSETQ. The ends lost 1 base at V and 5 bases at J; junction bases unmatched: 12. The CDR3 runs 16 residues. The CDR3 loop is CASSLWTGGMGNEQYF. In DNA form, the CDR3 reads TGCGCCAGCAGCTTGTGGACAGGAGGCATGGGAAACGAGCAGTACTTC. The variable domain in full, with the rest retrieved from reference TRBV5-1 and TRBJ2-7, is KAGVTQTPRYLIKTRGQQVTLSCSPISGHRSVSWYQQTPGQGLQFLFEYFSETQRNKGNFPGRFSGRQFSNSRSEMNVSTLELGDSALYLCASSLWTGGMGNEQYFGPGTRLTVT.

The V and J genes are TRBV28 and TRBJ2-2, with TRBD1 identical over 7 bases. The CDR3 is 17 amino acids. The V segment lost 4 bases and the J segment 6 bases; nucleotides outside the gene matches: 14. Germline loops: CDR1 MDHEN, CDR2 SYDVKM. CDR3 in DNA: TGTGCCAGCAGTTCCCCCAGGGGGAACACCGCCTCCGGGGAGCTGTTTTTT. Translated, it gives CASSSPRGNTASGELFF.

The V and J genes are TRBV5-5 and TRBJ1-1, with D possibly being TRBD1 (5 bases). Trimming stripped 0 bases from V and 3 bases from J, with 12 bases between. Germline CDR1 reads SGHKS; CDR2 reads YYEKEE (reference sequence). This CDR3 region has 15 residues. CDR3 coding DNA: TGTGCCAGCAGCTTGGGAGGCGGGACCCACACTGAAGCTTTCTTT. Translated: CASSLGGGTHTEAFF. The variable domain in full, completed from reference TRBV5-5 and TRBJ1-1, reads DAGVTQSPTHLIKTRGQQVTLRCSPISGHKSVSWYQQVLGQGPQFIFQYYEKEERGRGNFPDRFSARQFPNYSSELNVNALLLGDSALYLCASSLGGGTHTEAFFGQGTRLTVV.

The chain recombines TRBV19 with TRBJ1-3, with D possibly matching TRBD1 (6 bases). V lost 7 bases to trimming and J lost 0 bases, with 10 bases between them. This CDR3 region has 14 residues. Germline values: CDR1 LNHDA, CDR2 SQIVND (reference sequence). The CDR3 region is CASTRQVSGNTIYF. The CDR3, as DNA: TGTGCCAGTACCCGACAGGTCTCTGGAAACACCATATATTTT.

The V gene is TRBV27, the J gene TRBJ1-3, with D unclear. CDR3 length: 16 amino acids. Trimming removed 5 bases from V and 0 bases from J, with 14 bases in between. Germline assignment: CDR1 MNHEY and CDR2 SMNVEV (reference sequence). CDR3 sequence (DNA): TGTGCCAGCAGTCCCCGCCACAGAAACTCTGGAAACACCATATATTTT. Protein sequence: CASSPRHRNSGNTIYF.